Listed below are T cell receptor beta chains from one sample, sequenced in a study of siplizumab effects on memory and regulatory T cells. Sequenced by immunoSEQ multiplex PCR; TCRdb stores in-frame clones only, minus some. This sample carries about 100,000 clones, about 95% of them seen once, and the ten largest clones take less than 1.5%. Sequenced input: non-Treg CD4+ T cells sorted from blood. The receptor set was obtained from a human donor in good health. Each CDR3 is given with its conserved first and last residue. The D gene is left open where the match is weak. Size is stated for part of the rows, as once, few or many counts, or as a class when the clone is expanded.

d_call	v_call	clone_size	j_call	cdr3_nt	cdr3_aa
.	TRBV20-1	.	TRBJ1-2	TGCAGTGCGCCAAACTATGGCTACACCTTC	CSAPNYGYTF
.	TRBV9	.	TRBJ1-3	TGTGCCAGCACCGTCGGCGTCTCTGGAAACACCATATATTTT	CASTVGVSGNTIYF
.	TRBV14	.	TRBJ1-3	TGTGCCAGCAGCCGTCCAGGATCTGGAAACACCATATATTTT	CASSRPGSGNTIYF
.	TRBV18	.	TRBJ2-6	TGTGCCAGCTCAGGATCTGGGGCCAACGTCCTGACTTTC	CASSGSGANVLTF
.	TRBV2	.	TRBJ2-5	TGTGCCAGCGGCCGGGGTCTCATGGTACAAGAGACCCAGTACTTC	CASGRGLMVQETQYF
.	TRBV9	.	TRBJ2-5	TGTGCCAGCAGCGTTAGCTCTAAACAAGAGACCCAGTACTTC	CASSVSSKQETQYF
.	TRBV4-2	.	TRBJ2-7	TGTGCCAGCAGCCAAGGCGTGAGACACGGGTCCAGTGAGCAGTACTTC	CASSQGVRHGSSEQYF
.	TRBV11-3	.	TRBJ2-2	TGTGCCAGCAGCCCGGGGGACGTTCCCGGGGAGCTGTTTTTT	CASSPGDVPGELFF
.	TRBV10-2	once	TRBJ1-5	TGCGCCAGCACCCAGGGATCCAACAGGGATCAGCCCCAGCATTTT	CASTQGSNRDQPQHF
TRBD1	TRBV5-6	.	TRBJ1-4	TGTGCCAGCAGCTTGGGAACAGGGGGAGGTGAAAAACTGTTTTTT	CASSLGTGGGEKLFF
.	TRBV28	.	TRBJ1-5	TGTGCCAGCAGTTTAATCTTCAGGGATCAGCCCCAGCATTTT	CASSLIFRDQPQHF
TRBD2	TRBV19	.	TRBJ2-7	TGTGCCAGTAGTACTTCTAGCGGGATTCTTTCCTACGAGCAGTACTTC	CASSTSSGILSYEQYF
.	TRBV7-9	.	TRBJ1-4	TGTGCCAGCAGCGAACAGGGAATCAATGAAAAACTGTTTTTT	CASSEQGINEKLFF
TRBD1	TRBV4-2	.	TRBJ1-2	TGTGCCAGCAGCCGCATAGAACCGGGACAGGGGGCTGGTAACTATGGCTACACCTTC	CASSRIEPGQGAGNYGYTF
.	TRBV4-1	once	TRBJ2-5	TGCGCCAGCACTGAGGGCCTCCGTCAAGAGACCCAGTACTTC	CASTEGLRQETQYF
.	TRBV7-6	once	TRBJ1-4	TGTGCCAGCACCCTATCCCGAGGGAGAGGAAAACTGTTTTTT	CASTLSRGRGKLFF
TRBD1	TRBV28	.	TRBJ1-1	TGTGCCAGCAGTTTGCTTCCACGGGACAGGGGAAAGGACACTGAAGCTTTCTTT	CASSLLPRDRGKDTEAFF
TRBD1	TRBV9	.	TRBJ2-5	TGTGCCAGCAGCGAGAAGGGGGGACAGGGGCTAGAGACCCAGTACTTC	CASSEKGGQGLETQYF
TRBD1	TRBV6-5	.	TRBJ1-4	TGTGCCAGCAGTTACTCGAGGGACAGGGGTGAAAAACTGTTTTTT	CASSYSRDRGEKLFF
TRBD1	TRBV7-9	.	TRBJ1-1	TGTGCCAGCAGCCCCCGACAGGGACAGAACACTGAAGCTTTCTTT	CASSPRQGQNTEAFF
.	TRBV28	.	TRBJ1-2	TGTGCCAGCAGTTTGCCGGATCGGCGGGGCTACACCTTC	CASSLPDRRGYTF
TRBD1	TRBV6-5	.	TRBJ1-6	TGTGCCAGCAGGCCTTCCCGGGACAGTAATTCACCCCTCCACTTT	CASRPSRDSNSPLHF
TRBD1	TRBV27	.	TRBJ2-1	TGTGCCAGCAGTAGTATACAGGGGAATGAGCAGTTCTTC	CASSSIQGNEQFF
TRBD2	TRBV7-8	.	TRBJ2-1	TGTGCCAGCAGCCTAACGGTGACTAGCGGTTATACCGGCGATGAGCAGTTCTTC	CASSLTVTSGYTGDEQFF
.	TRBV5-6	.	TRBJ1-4	TGTGCCAGCAGCTCCTACCAGGGCTTAAGTGAAAAACTGTTTTTT	CASSSYQGLSEKLFF
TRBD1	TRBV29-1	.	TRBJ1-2	TGCAGCGTTGGACAGGGGTTCAATGGCTACACCTTC	CSVGQGFNGYTF
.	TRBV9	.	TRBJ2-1	TGTGCCAGCAGCCCCCGGACCCTCGACAATGAGCAGTTCTTC	CASSPRTLDNEQFF
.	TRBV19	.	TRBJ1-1	TGTGCCAGTAGACCGTCCACTGGGGGCAGAATCACTGAAGCTTTCTTT	CASRPSTGGRITEAFF
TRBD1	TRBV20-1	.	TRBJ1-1	TGCAGTGTTAGGGGGCCCCGGGCTTTCTTT	CSVRGPRAFF
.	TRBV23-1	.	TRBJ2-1	TGCGCCAGCAGTCTACCTTTTTGCCGTGGTGAGCAGTTCTTC	CASSLPFCRGEQFF
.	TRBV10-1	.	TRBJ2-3	TGCGCCAGCAGTGAACGGGATTGGGGTAGCACAGATACGCAGTATTTT	CASSERDWGSTDTQYF
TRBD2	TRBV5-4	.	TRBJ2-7	TGTGCCAGCAGCTCCGGAGGGACTAGCGGGAGGCGCGAGCAGTACTTC	CASSSGGTSGRREQYF
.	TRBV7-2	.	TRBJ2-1	TGTGCCAGCAGCCCCGGGACCCCAGGGATCTACAATGAGCAGTTCTTC	CASSPGTPGIYNEQFF
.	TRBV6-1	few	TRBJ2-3	TGTGCCAGTCTTCCCCGGGTTGGTCGCACAGATACGCAGTATTTT	CASLPRVGRTDTQYF
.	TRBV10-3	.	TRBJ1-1	TGTGCCATCAGTGAGTCGAAGAGGGTAGACACTGAAGCTTTCTTT	CAISESKRVDTEAFF
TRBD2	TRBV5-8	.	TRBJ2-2	TGTGCCAGCGCGCCATTGGGGGAGGGCCACACCGGGGAGCTGTTTTTT	CASAPLGEGHTGELFF
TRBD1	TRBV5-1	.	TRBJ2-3	TGCGCCAGCAGCTGGGGGACAGGCGAGACAGATACGCAGTATTTT	CASSWGTGETDTQYF
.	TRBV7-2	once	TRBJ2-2	TGTGCCAGCAGCTTATTGGGGGCGCGCGGGGAGCTGTTTTTT	CASSLLGARGELFF
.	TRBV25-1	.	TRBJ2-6	TGTGCCAGCAGTGAATTGGTGCTTGGGGCCAACGTCCTGACTTTC	CASSELVLGANVLTF
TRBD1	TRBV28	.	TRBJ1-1	TGTGCCAGCGGGGAACAGGGGCGAACTGAAGCTTTCTTT	CASGEQGRTEAFF
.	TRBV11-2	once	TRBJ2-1	TGTGCCAGCAGCTTAGTTGGGGGATCCTACAATGAGCAGTTCTTC	CASSLVGGSYNEQFF
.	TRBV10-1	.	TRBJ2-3	TGCGCCAGCAGTGACCCCTCTAGCGCCAGCACAGATACGCAGTATTTT	CASSDPSSASTDTQYF
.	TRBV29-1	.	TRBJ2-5	TGCAGCGCCGGACGGGGGCGAGAGACCCAGTACTTC	CSAGRGRETQYF
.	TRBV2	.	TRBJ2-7	TGTGCCAGCGGACAGAGAACCCCCTACGAGCAGTACTTC	CASGQRTPYEQYF
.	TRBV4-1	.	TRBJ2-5	TGCGCCAGCAGCCAAGAGGTTCCTAGCGACCAAGAGACCCAGTACTTC	CASSQEVPSDQETQYF
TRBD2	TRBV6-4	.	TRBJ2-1	TGTGCCAGCAGTGACTCGAGAGCGGGAGGTAATGAGCAGTTCTTC	CASSDSRAGGNEQFF
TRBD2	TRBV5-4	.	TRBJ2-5	TGTGCCAGCAGCTTGGCTCTAGCGGGAGCGGGGGAGACCCAGTACTTC	CASSLALAGAGETQYF
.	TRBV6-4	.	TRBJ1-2	TGTGCCAGCAGCGTAGAACCGGGTAGACAGTATCATGGCTACACCTTC	CASSVEPGRQYHGYTF
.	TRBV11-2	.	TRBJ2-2	TGTGCCAGCAGCTTCCCAACCCGGGGCGCGAACACCGGGGAGCTGTTTTTT	CASSFPTRGANTGELFF
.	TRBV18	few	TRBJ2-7	TGTGCCAGCTCACTGGCACCCTACGAGCAGTACTTC	CASSLAPYEQYF
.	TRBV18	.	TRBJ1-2	TGTGCCAGCTCACCACCTGCGGCGGGTGGCTACACCTTC	CASSPPAAGGYTF
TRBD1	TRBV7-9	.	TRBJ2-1	TGTGCCAGCAGCCTCGGGACAGGGAAAAGGTTCTTC	CASSLGTGKRFF